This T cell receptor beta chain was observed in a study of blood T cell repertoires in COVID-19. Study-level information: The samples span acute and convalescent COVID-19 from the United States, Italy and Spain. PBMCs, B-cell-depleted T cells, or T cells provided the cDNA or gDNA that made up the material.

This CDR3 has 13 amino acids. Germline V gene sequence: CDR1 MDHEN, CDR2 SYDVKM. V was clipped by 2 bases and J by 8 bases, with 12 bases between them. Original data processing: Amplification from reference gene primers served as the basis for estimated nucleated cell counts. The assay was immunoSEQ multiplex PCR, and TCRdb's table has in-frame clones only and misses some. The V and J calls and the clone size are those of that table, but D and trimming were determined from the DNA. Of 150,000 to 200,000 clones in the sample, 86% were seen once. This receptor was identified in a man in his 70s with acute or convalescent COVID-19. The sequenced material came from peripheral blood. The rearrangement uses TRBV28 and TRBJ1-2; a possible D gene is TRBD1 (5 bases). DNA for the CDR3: TGTGCCAGCAGTTTAGGGCAGGGAGGAGGCTACACCTTC. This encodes CASSLGQGGGYTF.